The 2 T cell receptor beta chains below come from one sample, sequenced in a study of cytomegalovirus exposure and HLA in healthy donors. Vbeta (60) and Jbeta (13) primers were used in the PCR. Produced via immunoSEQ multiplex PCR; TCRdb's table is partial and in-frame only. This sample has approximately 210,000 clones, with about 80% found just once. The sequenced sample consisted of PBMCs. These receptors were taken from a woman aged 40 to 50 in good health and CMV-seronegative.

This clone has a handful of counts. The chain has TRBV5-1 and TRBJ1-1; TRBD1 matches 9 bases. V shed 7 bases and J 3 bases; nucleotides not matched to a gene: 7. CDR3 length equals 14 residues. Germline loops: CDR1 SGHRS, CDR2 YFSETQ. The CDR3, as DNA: TGCGCCAGCGGTACACAGGGGGCGGACACTGAAGCTTTCTTT. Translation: CASGTQGADTEAFF.

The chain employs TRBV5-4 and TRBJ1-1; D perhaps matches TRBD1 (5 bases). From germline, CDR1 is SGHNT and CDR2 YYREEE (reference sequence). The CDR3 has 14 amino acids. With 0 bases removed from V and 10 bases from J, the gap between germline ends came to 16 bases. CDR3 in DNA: TGTGCCAGCAGCTTGGCCCGGCAGGGTGTGGGAGCTTTCTTT. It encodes CASSLARQGVGAFF.